The 17 T cell receptor beta chains in this list originate from one sample, sequenced in a study of graft-versus-host responses after intestinal transplantation. Responder cells labeled with CFSE (around 200,000) were co-plated with irradiated stimulator cells labeled with violet dye (around 200,000). Measured with immunoSEQ multiplex PCR; TCRdb has only the in-frame clones, and not every one. The data show about 21,000 clones, approximately 40% seen once. Sequenced material: alloreactive CD8+ T cells from a mixed lymphocyte reaction culture, taken before intestinal transplant. Documented subset: CFSE-low proliferating T cells sorted from roughly 6-day pre-transplant mixed lymphocyte reaction (GvH or HvG direction). Source of these receptors: a human patient who received an intestinal transplant.

This chain uses TRBV5-1 with TRBJ2-2; 8 bases are a match to TRBD1. Germline CDR1 reads SGHRS; CDR2 reads YFSETQ. The CDR3 extends over 15 amino acids. V shed 2 bases, J shed 3 bases, and the junction held 3 bases outside the gene matches. CDR3 bases: TGCGCCAGCAGCTTTGACAGGGGTGACACCGGGGAGCTGTTTTTT. Amino acid sequence: CASSFDRGDTGELFF.

The V gene is TRBV7-6, the J gene TRBJ2-1, with D possibly TRBD2 on 5 matching bases. CDR3 length: 14 residues. Germline values: CDR1 SGHVS, CDR2 FNYEAQ. The germline V and J ends were trimmed by 5 bases and 4 bases, with 12 bases remaining between them. The CDR3 DNA is TGTGCCAGCAGCGAGGCTAGCAGTTACAATGAGCAGTTCTTC. Translated, it gives CASSEASSYNEQFF. Variable domain in full (rest from reference TRBV7-6 and TRBJ2-1): GAGVSQSPRYKVTKRGQDVALRCDPISGHVSLYWYRQALGQGPEFLTYFNYEAQQDKSGLPNDRFSAERPEGSISTLTIQRTEQRDSAMYRCASSEASSYNEQFFGPGTRLTVL.

This clone was observed a few times. V is TRBV6-1 and J is TRBJ2-2; D is ambiguous. The CDR3 sequence is 15 residues long. V was cut by 5 bases and J by 4 bases, with 14 bases left in between. Looked up from germline, CDR1 is MNHNS and CDR2 is SASEGT. CDR3 amino acids: CASSFQITGTGELFF. In DNA, the CDR3 is TGTGCCAGCAGTTTTCAAATAACGGGCACCGGGGAGCTGTTTTTT.

This chain connects TRBV5-1 to TRBJ2-3, with D tentatively TRBD2 (5 bases). The CDR3 is 14 residues long. The V and J ends lost 6 bases and 1 base respectively, with 12 bases between them. In germline, CDR1 is SGHRS, CDR2 YFSETQ. CDR3 sequence reads: CASTHGGGTDTQYF. In DNA form, the CDR3 reads TGCGCCAGCACCCACGGAGGCGGCACAGATACGCAGTATTTT.

V usage is TRBV5-4 and J usage is TRBJ2-1, with D unclear. CDR1 is SGHNT and CDR2 is YYREEE in the germline V gene (reference sequence). Trimming pared 4 bases from V and 5 bases from J, leaving 10 bases between. The length of the CDR3 is 13 residues. CDR3 loop: CASSGTYNNEQFF. The CDR3 DNA follows: TGTGCCAGCAGCGGAACTTACAACAATGAGCAGTTCTTC.

This clone showed up just a few times. This chain connects TRBV11-3 to TRBJ1-1; a possible D gene is TRBD1 (5 bases). Looked up from germline, CDR1 is SGHNT and CDR2 is YENEEA. The CDR3 length is 15 residues. Deletions cut 1 base from V and 0 bases from J, with 9 bases between. This CDR3 is CASSLGGAVNTEAFF. The CDR3 DNA reads TGTGCCAGCAGCTTAGGCGGGGCAGTGAACACTGAAGCTTTCTTT.

The CDR3 loop reads CASSRTDNTEAFF. The CDR3 DNA is TGTGCCAGCAGCCGAACGGATAACACTGAAGCTTTCTTT. The gene calls are TRBV7-9 and TRBJ1-1; unclear D gene. CDR1 SEHNR and CDR2 FQNEAQ come from the germline V gene (reference sequence). CDR3 length equals 13 residues. V dropped 5 bases and J dropped 2 bases, with 9 bases sitting between them. Together with reference TRBV7-9 and TRBJ1-1, the CDR3 gives the full variable domain: DTGVSQNPRHKITKRGQNVTFRCDPISEHNRLYWYRQTLGQGPEFLTYFQNEAQLEKSRLLSDRFSAERPKGSFSTLEIQRTEQGDSAMYLCASSRTDNTEAFFGQGTRLTVV.

The rearrangement joins TRBV5-1 to TRBJ2-7; unclear D gene. Trimming left V 0 bases short and J 7 bases short, with 5 bases between. Germline V gene lookup returns CDR1 SGHRS and CDR2 YFSETQ. The CDR3 totals 11 residues. The CDR3 DNA is TGCGCCAGCAGCTTGGAAGGGGAGCAGTACTTC. Its translation is CASSLEGEQYF. Full variable domain (outside the CDR3, taken from reference TRBV5-1 and TRBJ2-7): KAGVTQTPRYLIKTRGQQVTLSCSPISGHRSVSWYQQTPGQGLQFLFEYFSETQRNKGNFPGRFSGRQFSNSRSEMNVSTLELGDSALYLCASSLEGEQYFGPGTRLTVT.

The chain joins TRBV9 to TRBJ2-3; D possibly corresponds to TRBD2 (6 bases). The germline V gene has CDR1 SGDLS and CDR2 YYNGEE. The V end lost 3 bases, the J end lost 0 bases, and 14 bases lay between the germline ends. The CDR3 spans 16 residues. The CDR3 reads CASSGRASTSTDTQYF. The DNA of the CDR3 is TGTGCCAGCAGCGGGAGGGCAAGTACTAGCACAGATACGCAGTATTTT. Looking up the rest from reference TRBV9 and TRBJ2-3 gives the full variable domain: DSGVTQTPKHLITATGQRVTLRCSPRSGDLSVYWYQQSLDQGLQFLIQYYNGEERAKGNILERFSAQQFPDLHSELNLSSLELGDSALYFCASSGRASTSTDTQYFGPGTRLTVL.

The chain is built from TRBV4-1 and TRBJ2-7; D remains unclear. CDR1 is MGHRA and CDR2 is YSYEKL in the germline V gene. This CDR3 has 15 residues. V lost 0 bases and J 1 base, leaving 10 bases between the germline ends. The CDR3, as DNA: TGCGCCAGCAGCCAAGAAGGTAGGGTATCCTACGAGCAGTACTTC. It is translated as CASSQEGRVSYEQYF.

The gene calls are TRBV6-1 and TRBJ2-7, with D possibly being TRBD1 (5 bases). The CDR3 loop spans 15 amino acids. Germline V gene sequence: CDR1 MNHNS, CDR2 SASEGT. The germline V and J ends were trimmed by 8 bases and 3 bases, with 20 bases remaining between them. For the CDR3, the DNA is TGTGCCAGCTCCTTTTCTGACAGTAGGTTCTACGAGCAGTACTTC. This codes for CASSFSDSRFYEQYF.

The chain has TRBV11-1 and TRBJ2-1; the D is unclear. The CDR3 spans 14 residues. CDR1 is SGHAT and CDR2 is FQDESV in the germline V gene (reference sequence). V shed 4 bases and J shed 0 bases, with 7 bases lying between them. The CDR3 DNA reads TGTGCCAGCAGCTACCGAAGCTCCTACAATGAGCAGTTCTTC. It translates to CASSYRSSYNEQFF.

The sample holds a few counts of this clone. This chain connects TRBV6-5 to TRBJ2-7; the D gene is possibly TRBD1 (7 bases). Germline V gives CDR1 MNHEY, CDR2 SVGAGI. The CDR3 is made up of 16 amino acids. The ends were cut back, 0 bases at V and 2 bases at J, with 14 bases in the middle. The CDR3 reads CASSYSGGTATYEQYF. DNA for the CDR3: TGTGCCAGCAGTTACTCTGGGGGGACAGCGACCTACGAGCAGTACTTC.

V gene TRBV4-2 combines with J gene TRBJ2-1; 11 nucleotides align to TRBD2. The germline CDR1 and CDR2 sequences are LGHNA and YNFKEQ. J was trimmed by 9 bases and V by 1 base; bases with no gene match: 5. CDR3 length equals 15 residues. The CDR3 sequence: CASSQVLAGAVEQFF. CDR3 coding DNA: TGTGCCAGCAGCCAAGTACTAGCGGGAGCGGTTGAGCAGTTCTTC.

There are a few counts of this clone. V usage is TRBV15 and J usage is TRBJ2-7; D uncertain. In germline, CDR1 is LNHNV, CDR2 YYDKDF (reference sequence). The CDR3 runs 14 residues. The V end lost 0 bases, the J end lost 0 bases, and 6 bases lay between the germline ends. CDR3 nucleotide sequence: TGTGCCACCAGCAGAGATTGGACCTCCTACGAGCAGTACTTC. Amino acid sequence: CATSRDWTSYEQYF.

The rearrangement links TRBV5-6 to TRBJ1-2; D is perhaps TRBD1 (5 bases). With 2 bases removed from V and 4 bases from J, the gap between germline ends came to 9 bases. CDR1 is SGHDT and CDR2 is YYEEEE in the germline V gene. CDR3 length equals 13 residues. CDR3 coding DNA: TGTGCCAGCAGCTTTCAGGGAGCCTATGGCTACACCTTC. Protein sequence: CASSFQGAYGYTF.

This chain connects TRBV7-2 to TRBJ2-3; 8 nucleotides align to TRBD2. Germline assignment: CDR1 SGHTA and CDR2 FQGNSA. The CDR3 is 16 amino acids. V lost 1 base, J lost 2 bases, and 5 bases stayed unmatched. CDR3: CASSLVGSGATDTQYF. CDR3 nucleotide sequence: TGTGCCAGCAGCTTAGTAGGTAGCGGGGCCACAGATACGCAGTATTTT.